The following is a TCR beta chain sequence with its context. Its antigen is unidentified. The data were obtained in a study of blood T cells in healthy people across ages. Study observations and caveats: Greater diversity and more naive CD4+ cells were seen in long-lived donors than in aged donors. While age rose, TCR beta diversity per million T cells dropped in a roughly linear way.

The CDR3 runs to 15 residues. Germline V gene sequence: CDR1 LGHNT, CDR2 FRNRAP. Trimming took off 5 bases at V and 9 bases at J, with 20 bases between the two ends. Then a second PCR, running roughly 7 to 11 cycles, was carried out with a sample-barcoded 5' primer and a J-beta primer mix. Individual samples furnished no less than 2.5 million CDR3-containing paired-end reads apiece. Via MiXCR, TCRdb re-called the 5' RACE reads, giving one row per CDR3 protein. The table shows 1.5 million to 2 million distinct CDR3 sequences, with around 48% occurring only once. The source is a woman between 40 and 50 years old in good health. The chain employs TRBV12-5 and TRBJ2-1; perhaps D is TRBD1 or TRBD2 (7 bases each). Sequencing input: blood. The CDR3 sequence is CASGTDNRGGIEQFF. The CDR3 DNA sequence: TGTGCTAGTGGTACCGACAACAGGGGAGGGATTGAGCAGTTCTTC. Full variable domain (rest looked up from reference TRBV12-5 and TRBJ2-1): DARVTQTPRHKVTEMGQEVTMRCQPILGHNTVFWYRQTMMQGLELLAYFRNRAPLDDSGMPKDRFSAEMPDATLATLKIQPSEPRDSAVYFCASGTDNRGGIEQFFGPGTRLTVL.